A selection of T cell receptor beta chains follows, all from one sample in a study of metastatic and nonmetastatic thyroid tumors. TCRdb re-processed the PCR reads through MiXCR. The sample includes about 92,000 clones, 15% of them seen just once. Material: blood. Every receptor here comes from a female donor with papillary thyroid cancer or a benign thyroid nodule (not recorded which). Some clones in this sample may be carry-over from other donors' samples. Each CDR3 is given without its conserved first and last residue. Where a row states a size, it is once, few, many or the class of an expanded clone; other rows omit it.

V	J	size	CDR3
TRBV28	TRBJ1-5	many	ASSFGAQPQH
TRBV6-1	TRBJ1-4	-	ASSSRTGQGDEKLF
TRBV4-1	TRBJ2-2	few	ASSPRERGTGELF
TRBV27	TRBJ2-7	many	ASSWTSGVGEQY
TRBV2	TRBJ2-2	many	ASSEGTGDTGELF
TRBV28	TRBJ2-7	many	ASSSTGISYEQY
TRBV15	TRBJ1-3	many	ATSRDRGPRGTIY
TRBV28	TRBJ2-7	many	ASRTGVAALYEQY
TRBV7-2	TRBJ2-3	many	ASSPSGGSAGTQY
TRBV4-1	TRBJ1-2	many	ASSPPGRVNYGYT
TRBV19	TRBJ1-1	many	ASSIPGMTTEAF
TRBV2	TRBJ1-5	many	ASSEAGQGLNQPQH
TRBV5-1	TRBJ2-7	many	ASTQGGDRQREQY
TRBV27	TRBJ2-5	many	ASGALRPRETQY
TRBV6-2/TRBV6-3	TRBJ2-5	many	ASSRQGQYQY
TRBV19	TRBJ1-5	many	ASNAGANQPQH
TRBV10-3	TRBJ2-5	many	AISRTSGGLEETQY
TRBV25-1	TRBJ2-1	few	ASSQTGEPCNEQF
TRBV28	TRBJ1-5	many	ASRGQGGWQPQH
TRBV5-1	TRBJ1-2	many	ASSLDRLNYGYT
TRBV11-2	TRBJ2-1	-	ASSSRDTSFGNEQF
TRBV6-1	TRBJ2-7	many	ASSEAGVPSFEQY
TRBV28	TRBJ2-3	many	ASSFPGAQDTQY
TRBV7-3	TRBJ2-5	-	ASSFQRGTQETQY
TRBV11-3	TRBJ1-2	many	ASSFRQSYT
TRBV3-1	TRBJ2-5	many	ASSQETSGDETQY
TRBV11-2	TRBJ2-5	many	ASSLAPTRGEETQY
TRBV20-1	TRBJ2-5	-	SASSPRRLRETQY
TRBV5-5	TRBJ2-5	-	ASSGAKETQY
TRBV28	TRBJ1-4	many	ASSLERAVFKLF
TRBV6-2/TRBV6-3	TRBJ2-7	many	ASSYLRRGVAGFSYEQY
TRBV20-1	TRBJ2-3	many	SASSASGSTDTQY
TRBV28	TRBJ1-1	-	ASRYTNPGTADEAF
TRBV7-8	TRBJ1-5	many	ASSPPGDGQPQH
TRBV11-2	TRBJ2-7	once	ASSHIVGEGEQY
TRBV4-1	TRBJ1-2	many	ASSQFRGYPGYT
TRBV27	TRBJ1-2	many	ASSLRDPGSGYT
TRBV27	TRBJ1-5	many	ASSPIGGGGNQPQH
TRBV28	TRBJ2-7	many	ASRETGPSSYEQY
TRBV9	TRBJ1-1	many	ASSVMTGPGGTEAF
TRBV28	TRBJ1-5	many	ASSLPASLQGYSNQPQH
TRBV11-2	TRBJ1-6	many	ASSHGTDNSPLH
TRBV2	TRBJ2-2	many	ASVDDRNTGELF
TRBV28	TRBJ1-1	many	ASKVRGVSEAF
TRBV20-1	TRBJ2-5	many	SASDEGQGTWVQETQY
TRBV28	TRBJ1-1	many	ASSNNLFRDRGLMAF
TRBV28	TRBJ2-1	-	VSSSITGGDRHNEQF
TRBV5-1	TRBJ2-7	many	ASSLVAGQGGYEQY
TRBV27	TRBJ2-2	many	ASNRGQGFNTGELF
TRBV9	TRBJ2-7	many	ASSPRWPYEQY
TRBV25-1	TRBJ1-1	many	ASSDRQWLNTEAF
TRBV28	TRBJ1-5	few	ASSLWDGHGARQPQH
TRBV5-1	TRBJ2-2	many	ASSLAGQVNTGELF
TRBV5-1	TRBJ1-1	many	ASSLGQGIDVNTEAF
TRBV28	TRBJ2-7	many	ASREQGGESYEQY